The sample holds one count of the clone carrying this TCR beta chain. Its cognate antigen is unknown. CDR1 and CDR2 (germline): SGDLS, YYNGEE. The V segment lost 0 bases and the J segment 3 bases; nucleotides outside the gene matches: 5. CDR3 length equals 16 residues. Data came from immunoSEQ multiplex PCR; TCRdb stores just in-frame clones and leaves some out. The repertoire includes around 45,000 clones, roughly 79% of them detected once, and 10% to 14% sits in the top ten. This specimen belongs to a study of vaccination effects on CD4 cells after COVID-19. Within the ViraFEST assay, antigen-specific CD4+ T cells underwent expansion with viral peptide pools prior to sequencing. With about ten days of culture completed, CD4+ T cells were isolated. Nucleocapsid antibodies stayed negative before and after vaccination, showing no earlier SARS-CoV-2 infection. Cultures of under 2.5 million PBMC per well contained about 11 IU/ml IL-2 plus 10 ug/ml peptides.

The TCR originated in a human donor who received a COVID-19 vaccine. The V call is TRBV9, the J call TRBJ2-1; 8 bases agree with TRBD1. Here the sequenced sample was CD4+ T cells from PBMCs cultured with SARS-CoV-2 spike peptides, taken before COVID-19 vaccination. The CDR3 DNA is TGTGCCAGCAGCGTAGCTGGGGACAGGTACTACAATGAGCAGTTCTTC. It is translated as CASSVAGDRYYNEQFF.